The clone carrying this T cell receptor (beta chain) showed up just once. Its antigen is undetermined. Before the COVID-19 pandemic, during about 2011-2019, CD4+ T cells were taken from unexposed donors. The cells were cultured for roughly 11 days before CD4+ T cells were isolated. As cell numbers allowed, unexposed-donor CD4+ T cells faced SARS-CoV-2 S/N and four cold-coronavirus spikes. Fresh IL-2 medium replaced half the medium on days 3 and 7. CDR3 length equals 16 residues. Germline V gene sequence: CDR1 SGHRS, CDR2 YFSETQ. J lost 1 base, V lost 3 bases, and 2 bases had no gene match. This sample is part of a study of CD4 T cells in relation to SARS-CoV-2 and coronaviruses. Study-level information: The restricting HLA molecule for shared crossreactive spike epitopes was mapped.

The assay was immunoSEQ multiplex PCR, and TCRdb's table has in-frame clones only and misses some. Among tens of thousands of clones listed, roughly 73% were seen once. The V gene is TRBV5-1, the J gene TRBJ2-3; 13 bases align to TRBD2. The sequencing sample was made of CD4+ T cells from PBMCs, cultured in vitro. The TCR originated in a human donor in good health. The CDR3 DNA sequence: TGCGCCAGCAGCTCTGGACTAGCGGGAGGCACAGATACGCAGTATTTT. Protein sequence: CASSSGLAGGTDTQYF.